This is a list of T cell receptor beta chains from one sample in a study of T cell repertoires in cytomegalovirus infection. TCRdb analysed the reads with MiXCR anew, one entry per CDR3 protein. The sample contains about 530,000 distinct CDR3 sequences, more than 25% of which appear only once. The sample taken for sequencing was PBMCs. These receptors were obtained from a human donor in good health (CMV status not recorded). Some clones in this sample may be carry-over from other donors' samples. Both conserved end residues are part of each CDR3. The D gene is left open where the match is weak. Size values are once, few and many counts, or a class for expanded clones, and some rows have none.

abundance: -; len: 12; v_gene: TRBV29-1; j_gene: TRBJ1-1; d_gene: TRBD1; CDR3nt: TGCAGCGTTGTGGACAGGGGAGGGGGAGCTTTCTTT; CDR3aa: CSVVDRGGGAFF
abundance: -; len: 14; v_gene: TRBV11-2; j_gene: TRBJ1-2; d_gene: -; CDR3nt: TGTGCCAGCAGCGTACAATATAACTCAGGAGGCTACACCTTC; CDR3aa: CASSVQYNSGGYTF
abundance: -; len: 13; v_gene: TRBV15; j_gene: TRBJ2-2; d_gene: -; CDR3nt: TGTGCCACCATGCGCGGGGACACCGGGGAGCTGTTTTTT; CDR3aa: CATMRGDTGELFF
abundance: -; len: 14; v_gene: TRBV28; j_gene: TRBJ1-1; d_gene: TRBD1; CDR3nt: TGTGCCAGCTACGCCAGAGGGACAGGGATGTTACCTTTCTTT; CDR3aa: CASYARGTGMLPFF
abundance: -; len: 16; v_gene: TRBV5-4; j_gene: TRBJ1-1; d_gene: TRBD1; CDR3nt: TGTGCCAGCAGCTCCGTGGGGACAGTCTTGAACACTGAAGCTTTCTTT; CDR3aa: CASSSVGTVLNTEAFF
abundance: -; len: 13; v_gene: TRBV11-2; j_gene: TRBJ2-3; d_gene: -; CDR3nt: TGTGCCAGCAGCCCAGTAGCGGCAGACACGCAGTATTTT; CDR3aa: CASSPVAADTQYF
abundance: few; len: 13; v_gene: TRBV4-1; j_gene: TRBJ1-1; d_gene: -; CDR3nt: TGCGCCAGCAGCCAAGGCCGGGGGGCTGAAGCTTTCTTT; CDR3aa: CASSQGRGAEAFF
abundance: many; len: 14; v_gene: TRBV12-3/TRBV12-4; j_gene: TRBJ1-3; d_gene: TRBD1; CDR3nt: TGTGCCAGCAGCCTCAGGGGGCTTGGAAACACCATATATTTT; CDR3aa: CASSLRGLGNTIYF
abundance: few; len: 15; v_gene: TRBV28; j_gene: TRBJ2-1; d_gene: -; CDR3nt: TGTGCCAGCAGTTTATTAATCCCCGGGGCCAATGAGCAGTTCTTC; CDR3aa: CASSLLIPGANEQFF
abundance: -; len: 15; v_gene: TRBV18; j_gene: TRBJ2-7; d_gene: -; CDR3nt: TGTGCCAGCTCACCACCTTTCGGGGGAGCCTACGAGCAGTACTTC; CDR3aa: CASSPPFGGAYEQYF
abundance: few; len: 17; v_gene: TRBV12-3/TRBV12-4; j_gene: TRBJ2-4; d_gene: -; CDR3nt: TGTGCCAGCAGTTCTTGGGATCCAACCCTAGCCAAAAACATTCAGTACTTC; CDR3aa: CASSSWDPTLAKNIQYF
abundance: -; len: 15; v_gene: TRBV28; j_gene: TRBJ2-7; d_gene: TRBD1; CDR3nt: TGTGCCAGCAGTTTGGGGGGACAGGGGGCGGGGGAGCAGTACTTC; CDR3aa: CASSLGGQGAGEQYF
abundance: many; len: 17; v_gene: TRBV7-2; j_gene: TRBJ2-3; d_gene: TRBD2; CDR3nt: TGTGCCAGCAGCTCTAAAAGGGAGAGCGGGATCACAGATACGCAGTATTTT; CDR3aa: CASSSKRESGITDTQYF
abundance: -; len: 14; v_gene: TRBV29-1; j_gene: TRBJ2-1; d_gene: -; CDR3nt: TGCAGCGTTGAATCCCAGAGCTCCTACAATGAGCAGTTCTTC; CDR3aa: CSVESQSSYNEQFF
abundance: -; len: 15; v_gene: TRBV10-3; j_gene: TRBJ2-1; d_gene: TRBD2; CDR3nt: TGTGCCATCACCCGAATAGCGGGACGTAACAATGAGCAGTTCTTC; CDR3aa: CAITRIAGRNNEQFF
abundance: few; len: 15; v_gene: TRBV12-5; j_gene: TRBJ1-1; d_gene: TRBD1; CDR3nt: TGTGCTAGTGGTTTGGTACAGGGGGGACGGACTGAAGCTTTCTTT; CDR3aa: CASGLVQGGRTEAFF
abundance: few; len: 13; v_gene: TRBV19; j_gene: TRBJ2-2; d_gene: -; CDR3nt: TGTGCCAGTAGTCCCGACCAGCCCGGGGAGCTGTTTTTT; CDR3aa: CASSPDQPGELFF
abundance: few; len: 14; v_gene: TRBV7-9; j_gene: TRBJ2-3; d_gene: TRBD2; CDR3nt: TGTGCCACCTCGGCGGGAGGGGTAACAGATACGCAGTATTTT; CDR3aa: CATSAGGVTDTQYF
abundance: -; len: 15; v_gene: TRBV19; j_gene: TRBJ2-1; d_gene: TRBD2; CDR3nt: TGTGCCAGTACAATGGGGCTAGCGGGAGGTGATGAGCAGTTCTTC; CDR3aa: CASTMGLAGGDEQFF
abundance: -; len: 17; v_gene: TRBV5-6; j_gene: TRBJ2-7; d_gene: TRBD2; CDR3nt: TGTGCCAGCAGCTGGGGGGAGGGGACGGACCCCCTCTACGAGCAGTACTTC; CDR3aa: CASSWGEGTDPLYEQYF
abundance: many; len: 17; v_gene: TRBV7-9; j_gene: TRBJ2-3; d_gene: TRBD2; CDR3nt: TGTGCCAGCAGCTTAGGAGGGACTAGCGAAAGCACAGATACGCAGTATTTT; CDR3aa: CASSLGGTSESTDTQYF
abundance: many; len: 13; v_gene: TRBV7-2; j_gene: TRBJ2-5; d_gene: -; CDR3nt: TGTGCCAGCAGCTTAGCCCCCTCGGAGACCCAGTACTTC; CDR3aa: CASSLAPSETQYF